The rows below give T cell receptor beta chains drawn from one sample of a study of blood T cell repertoires in COVID-19. Data came from immunoSEQ multiplex PCR; TCRdb stores just in-frame clones and leaves some out. The sample has approximately 230,000 clones; just under 85% are singletons. Sequencing input: peripheral blood. The receptors derive from a man aged 80 or over with acute or convalescent COVID-19. The CDR3 runs from the conserved cysteine through the conserved F or W. The order of the fields is D gene, clone size, J gene, V gene, CDR3 length, CDR3 DNA, CDR3 protein. The D gene is left open where the match is weak. Size is stated for part of the rows, as once, few or many counts, or as a class when the clone is expanded.

NA NA TRBJ1-6 TRBV6-5 15 TGTGCCAGCAGAAGGCCTAAGCACGGGAATTCACCCCTCCACTTT CASRRPKHGNSPLHF
TRBD2 once TRBJ2-1 TRBV10-3 13 TGTGCCACCAAAATGGGACTAGCGGGGGAGCAGTTCTTC CATKMGLAGEQFF
TRBD2 NA TRBJ2-7 TRBV2 14 TGTGCCAGCAGGTTAACTAGCGGGGGAAGCGAGCAGTACTTC CASRLTSGGSEQYF
TRBD1 few TRBJ1-2 TRBV18 18 TGTGCCAGCTCACCACCCCCATGGGACAGGGGAGTCTTCGAAGGCTACACCTTC CASSPPPWDRGVFEGYTF
TRBD1 NA TRBJ2-2 TRBV6-2/TRBV6-3 20 TGTGCCAGCAGTTCTCAGGAAACGTTAGGGACAGGGGGCTACACCGGGGAGCTGTTTTTT CASSSQETLGTGGYTGELFF
TRBD1 NA TRBJ1-5 TRBV11-2 15 TGTGCCAGCAGCTTAGGAACAGGGGTTAATCAGCCCCAGCATTTT CASSLGTGVNQPQHF
NA NA TRBJ2-2 TRBV19 14 TGTGCCAGTAGTACGAACAGGGATCCCCTGGGGCTGTTTTTT CASSTNRDPLGLFF
TRBD1 NA TRBJ1-1 TRBV24-1 13 TGTGCCACCCAGGGACAGTTGAACACTGAAGCTTTCTTT CATQGQLNTEAFF
TRBD1 many TRBJ1-2 TRBV11-2 15 TGTGCCAGCAGCCGCTGGGACAGGGCTAACTATGGCTACACCTTC CASSRWDRANYGYTF
TRBD1 NA TRBJ2-5 TRBV15 17 TGTGCCACCAGACAAAATGGACAGGGGGTTCTCAGGGAGACCCAGTACTTC CATRQNGQGVLRETQYF
NA NA TRBJ2-6 TRBV7-8 15 TGTGCCAGCAGTCACGGGAGAGGTGGGGCCAACGTCCTGACTTTC CASSHGRGGANVLTF
NA NA TRBJ2-7 TRBV21-1 16 TGTGCCAGCAGCAAAGCGCTTAAAAAGGGGCCAGGCGAGCAGTACTTC CASSKALKKGPGEQYF
TRBD1 NA TRBJ2-7 TRBV4-2 14 TGTGCCAGCAGCTCCCGGGACAGGGGGCATGAGCAGTACTTC CASSSRDRGHEQYF
TRBD1 NA TRBJ2-5 TRBV11-3 14 TGTGCCAGCAGCTCAGGGGGCAGGGGAGAGACCCAGTACTTC CASSSGGRGETQYF
TRBD1 NA TRBJ1-5 TRBV4-1 19 TGCGCCAGCAGCCAAGATTCGGGACAGGGAACTTATAGCAATCAGCCCCAGCATTTT CASSQDSGQGTYSNQPQHF
TRBD1 NA TRBJ2-7 TRBV10-3 13 TGTGCCATCAGTGGCCGACAGGGCCGGGAGCAGTACTTC CAISGRQGREQYF
NA NA TRBJ2-3 TRBV29-1 12 TGCAGCGTTCGCAGTCGCACAGATACGCAGTATTTT CSVRSRTDTQYF
TRBD1 NA TRBJ1-4 TRBV18 14 TGTGCCAGCTCACACAGGGGACGTAATGAAAAACTGTTTTTT CASSHRGRNEKLFF
TRBD1 NA TRBJ1-1 TRBV10-3 15 TGTGCCATCAGCCCAGCGACAGGGTCAGGCACTGAAGCTTTCTTT CAISPATGSGTEAFF
TRBD2 NA TRBJ2-7 TRBV7-2 15 TGTGCCAGCAGCCTGGTAGCGGGAGGGCCGGGAGAGCAGTACTTC CASSLVAGGPGEQYF
NA NA TRBJ1-5 TRBV18 14 TGTGCCAGCTCACAGGGGGTGGGCAATCAGCCCCAGCATTTT CASSQGVGNQPQHF
TRBD2 NA TRBJ2-3 TRBV5-4 18 TGTGCCAGCAGCCTGGGACTAGCGGGGGGACTTGGAATAGATACGCAGTATTTT CASSLGLAGGLGIDTQYF
TRBD1 NA TRBJ1-2 TRBV20-1 11 TGCAGTGCTAGTGGGACAGTGAGCTACACCTTC CSASGTVSYTF
NA NA TRBJ2-1 TRBV29-1 15 TGCAGCGTTGAAGAGCGGCTAAGCTCCTACAATGAGCAGTTCTTC CSVEERLSSYNEQFF
NA NA TRBJ2-1 TRBV4-2 15 TGTGCCAGCAGCCAAGATGGCCCCAGGATACCTGAGCAGTTCTTC CASSQDGPRIPEQFF
TRBD2 NA TRBJ2-3 TRBV19 19 TGTGCCAGTAGTATGGGGGGACTAGCGGGAGTCGCACCCACAGATACGCAGTATTTT CASSMGGLAGVAPTDTQYF
TRBD1 NA TRBJ1-4 TRBV9 16 TGTGCCAGCAGCCCACCCCCGGGACAGAGGAATGAAAAACTGTTTTTT CASSPPPGQRNEKLFF
TRBD1 NA TRBJ1-4 TRBV7-9 16 TGTGCCAGCAGCCCCAGACGGACAGGGGAGCATGAAAAACTGTTTTTT CASSPRRTGEHEKLFF
TRBD2 NA TRBJ2-7 TRBV7-3 14 TGTGCCAGCAGCTTAACCGGGGGGGCTGGCGAGCAGTACTTC CASSLTGGAGEQYF
NA once TRBJ1-4 TRBV6-5 14 TGTGCCAGCATAAGAGGGAGGATGGGTGAAAAACTGTTTTTT CASIRGRMGEKLFF
NA NA TRBJ1-1 TRBV28 13 TGTGCCAGCAGTCGGGACTTGGACACTGAAGCTTTCTTT CASSRDLDTEAFF
TRBD1 NA TRBJ2-7 TRBV5-1 15 TGCGCCAGCAGCTTGTGGGGACAGGCGACCTACGAGCAGTACTTC CASSLWGQATYEQYF
TRBD1 NA TRBJ1-1 TRBV7-2 16 TGTGCCAGCAGCTCCCCGGGACAGGGGCGGGGGACTGAAGCTTTCTTT CASSSPGQGRGTEAFF
NA NA TRBJ2-2 TRBV10-3 15 TGTGCCATCAGTGAGCGTGTCCCGGACACCGGGGAGCTGTTTTTT CAISERVPDTGELFF
TRBD1 NA TRBJ1-2 TRBV28 15 TGTGCCAGCAGTTTACCGGGACAGGCTTACGGGGGTTACACCTTC CASSLPGQAYGGYTF
TRBD2 NA TRBJ2-7 TRBV19 14 TGTGCCACCAAACTAGCGGGATCCTCCTACGAGCAGTACTTC CATKLAGSSYEQYF
NA NA TRBJ2-1 TRBV12-3/TRBV12-4 12 TGTGCCAGCAGGATGAACCGTGGCAAGCAGTTCTTC CASRMNRGKQFF
TRBD1 NA TRBJ2-2 TRBV7-2 16 TGTGCCAGCAGCGGACAGGGGCGCTCGAACACCGGGGAGCTGTTTTTT CASSGQGRSNTGELFF
NA NA TRBJ1-4 TRBV27 14 TGTGCCAGCAGTTTAGGCCAGGGAATGAAAAAACTGTTTTTT CASSLGQGMKKLFF
TRBD1 NA TRBJ2-1 TRBV6-6 15 TGTGCCAGCAGCCGGGGACAGCGGCTAAACAATGAGCAGTTCTTC CASSRGQRLNNEQFF
TRBD1 once TRBJ1-1 TRBV5-1 16 TGCGCCAGCAGCCCCCCCCCGACAGGGACACGGACTGAAGCTTTCTTT CASSPPPTGTRTEAFF
TRBD1 NA TRBJ2-2 TRBV15 17 TGTGCCACCAGCAGAGGGGCCGGGACAGGGGCGACCGGGGAGCTGTTTTTT CATSRGAGTGATGELFF